This entry features one T cell receptor beta chain sequence. Its cognate antigen is unknown. This sample was included in a study of OX40 agonist ivuxolimab in advanced cancers. Autoimmune disease history or systemic immunosuppression led to patient exclusion. Study observations and caveats: At 0.1-3.0 mg/kg, partial responders had clonal expansion among the lowest observed.

This table comes from immunoSEQ multiplex PCR, and its TCRdb copy is limited to in-frame clones, with some not included. The sample yields around 17,000 clones, around 81% seen once. The sequence derives from an adult with an advanced solid tumor such as melanoma, head and neck, liver or kidney cancer. The sequencing here drew on CD4+ or CD8+ T cells sorted from blood, taken in a trial of the OX40 agonist ivuxolimab.

The chain's CDR3 is CASSPYNEQFF. DNA of the CDR3: TGTGCCAGCAGCCCTTACAATGAGCAGTTCTTC. This rearrangement joins TRBV7-9 to TRBJ2-1; D unresolved. There are 11 residues in the CDR3. Germline V lookup: CDR1 SEHNR, CDR2 FQNEAQ (reference sequence). Trimming shortened V by 5 bases and J by 4 bases, and 3 bases separated the two germline ends.